These T cell receptor beta chains were read from a single sample in a study of CD8 T cells in ankylosing spondylitis. MiXCR, applied by TCRdb to the 5' RACE reads, yields one record per CDR3 protein. The data contain roughly 250,000 distinct CDR3 sequences, roughly 8.6% of them singletons. The sequenced sample was blood, either unsorted or a sorted T cell fraction (not recorded which). These receptor sequences come from a male donor with ankylosing spondylitis or in good health (not recorded which). The CDR3 runs from the conserved cysteine through the conserved F or W. A D gene is named only where the DNA matches it firmly. Part of the rows lack a size; the others show once, few, many or a class for expanded clones.

size: NA
V: TRBV29-1
J: TRBJ1-5
D: NA
CDR3: CSVGEGWQPQHF
DNA: TGCAGCGTTGGGGAGGGATGGCAGCCCCAGCATTTT

size: many
V: TRBV6-5
J: TRBJ1-2
D: NA
CDR3: CASSYVDRNYGYTF
DNA: TGTGCCAGCAGTTACGTCGACAGGAACTATGGCTACACCTTC

size: many
V: TRBV29-1
J: TRBJ2-5
D: TRBD2
CDR3: CSVSGGRGETQYF
DNA: TGCAGCGTTTCAGGCGGGAGAGGAGAGACCCAGTACTTC

size: few
V: TRBV7-2
J: TRBJ1-1
D: NA
CDR3: CASSSIRADTEAFF
DNA: TGTGCCAGCAGCTCCATCCGGGCGGACACTGAAGCTTTCTTT

size: many
V: TRBV7-9
J: TRBJ1-1
D: NA
CDR3: CASRTKNTEAFF
DNA: TGTGCCAGCAGAACCAAGAACACTGAAGCTTTCTTT

size: many
V: TRBV7-9
J: TRBJ2-1
D: NA
CDR3: CASSISRYNEQFF
DNA: TGTGCCAGCAGCATCAGCAGGTACAATGAGCAGTTCTTC

size: many
V: TRBV14
J: TRBJ2-1
D: NA
CDR3: CASSQDRHNEQFF
DNA: TGTGCCAGCAGCCAAGATCGGCACAATGAGCAGTTCTTC

size: many
V: TRBV28
J: TRBJ1-5
D: NA
CDR3: CASSRQGGLSNQPQHF
DNA: TGTGCCAGCAGCCGCCAGGGAGGGCTTAGCAATCAGCCCCAGCATTTT

size: many
V: TRBV3-1
J: TRBJ1-1
D: TRBD1
CDR3: CASSPRQGPLNTEAFF
DNA: TGTGCCAGCAGCCCCCGACAGGGACCATTGAACACTGAAGCTTTCTTT

size: many
V: TRBV3-1
J: TRBJ1-1
D: NA
CDR3: CASRLGTEAFF
DNA: TGTGCCAGCAGGCTGGGCACTGAAGCTTTCTTT

size: NA
V: TRBV20-1
J: TRBJ1-5
D: NA
CDR3: CSAREGIHQPQHF
DNA: TGCAGTGCAAGGGAGGGGATCCATCAGCCCCAGCATTTT

size: NA
V: TRBV12-3/TRBV12-4
J: TRBJ2-6
D: TRBD1
CDR3: CASTLGTGALLVGANVLTF
DNA: TGTGCCAGCACCCTAGGGACAGGGGCTTTGTTAGTAGGGGCCAACGTCCTGACTTTC

size: many
V: TRBV7-2
J: TRBJ2-7
D: NA
CDR3: CASSLEGGGSYEQYF
DNA: TGTGCCAGCAGCTTAGAGGGGGGCGGCTCCTACGAGCAGTACTTC

size: many
V: TRBV29-1
J: TRBJ1-2
D: TRBD1
CDR3: CSALRNRGGYTF
DNA: TGCAGCGCTCTAAGAAACAGGGGAGGCTACACCTTC

size: many
V: TRBV11-3
J: TRBJ2-1
D: NA
CDR3: CASSLSPMNEQFF
DNA: TGTGCCAGCAGCTTATCCCCGATGAATGAGCAGTTCTTC

size: NA
V: TRBV19
J: TRBJ2-2
D: TRBD2
CDR3: CATRSGLANTGELFF
DNA: TGTGCCACCCGGTCGGGACTAGCGAACACCGGGGAGCTGTTTTTT